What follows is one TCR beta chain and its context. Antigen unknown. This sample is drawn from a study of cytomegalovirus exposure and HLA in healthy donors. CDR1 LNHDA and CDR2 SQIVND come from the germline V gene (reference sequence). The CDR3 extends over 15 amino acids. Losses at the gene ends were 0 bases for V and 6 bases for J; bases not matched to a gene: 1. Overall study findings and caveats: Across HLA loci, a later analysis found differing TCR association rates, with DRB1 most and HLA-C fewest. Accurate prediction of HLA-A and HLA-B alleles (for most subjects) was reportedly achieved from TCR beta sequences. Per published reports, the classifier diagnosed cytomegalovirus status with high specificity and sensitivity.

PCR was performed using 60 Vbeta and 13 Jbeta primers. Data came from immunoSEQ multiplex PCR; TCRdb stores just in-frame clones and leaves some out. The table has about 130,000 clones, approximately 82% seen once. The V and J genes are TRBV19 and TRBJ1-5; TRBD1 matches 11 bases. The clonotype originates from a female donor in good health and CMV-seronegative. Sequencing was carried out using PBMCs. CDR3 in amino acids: CASSIEGTGGQPQHF. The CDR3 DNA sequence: TGTGCCAGTAGTATAGAGGGGACAGGGGGTCAGCCCCAGCATTTT.